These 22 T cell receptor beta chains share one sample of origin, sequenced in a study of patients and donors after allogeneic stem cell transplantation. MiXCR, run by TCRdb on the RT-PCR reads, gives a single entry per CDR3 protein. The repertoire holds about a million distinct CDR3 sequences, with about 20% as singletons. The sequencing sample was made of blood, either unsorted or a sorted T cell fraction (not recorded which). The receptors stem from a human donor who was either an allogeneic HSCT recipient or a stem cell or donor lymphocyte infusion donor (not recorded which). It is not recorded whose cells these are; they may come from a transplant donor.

The CDR3 region has the DNA TGTGCCAGCACCCCCGAACTAGCGGGGGTCGAGCAGTTCTTC. Translated: CASTPELAGVEQFF. The V and J genes are TRBV6-1 and TRBJ2-1; 11 nucleotides align to TRBD2. Germline lookup yields CDR1 MNHNS and CDR2 SASEGT. Losses at the gene ends were 7 bases for V and 10 bases for J; bases not matched to a gene: 9. The CDR3 has 14 residues.

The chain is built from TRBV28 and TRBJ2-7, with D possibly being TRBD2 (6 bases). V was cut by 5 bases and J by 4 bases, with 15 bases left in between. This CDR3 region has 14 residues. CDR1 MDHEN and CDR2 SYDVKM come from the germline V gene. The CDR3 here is CASSMTGATYEQYF. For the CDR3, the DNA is TGTGCCAGCAGTATGACGGGAGCTACTTACGAGCAGTACTTC.

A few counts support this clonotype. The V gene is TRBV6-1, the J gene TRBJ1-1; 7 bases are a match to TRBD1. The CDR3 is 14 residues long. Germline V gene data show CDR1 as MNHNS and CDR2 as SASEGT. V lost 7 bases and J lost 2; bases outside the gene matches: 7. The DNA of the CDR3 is TGTGCCAGCACTGCAGGGGGAAAAAACACTGAAGCTTTCTTT. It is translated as CASTAGGKNTEAFF.

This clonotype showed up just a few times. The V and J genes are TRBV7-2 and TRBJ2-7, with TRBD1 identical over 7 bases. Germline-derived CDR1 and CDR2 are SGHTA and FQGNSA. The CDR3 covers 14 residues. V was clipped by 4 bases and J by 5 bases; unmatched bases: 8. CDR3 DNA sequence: TGTGCCAGCAGCTACACTTTTACAGGGGACGAGCAGTACTTC. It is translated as CASSYTFTGDEQYF.

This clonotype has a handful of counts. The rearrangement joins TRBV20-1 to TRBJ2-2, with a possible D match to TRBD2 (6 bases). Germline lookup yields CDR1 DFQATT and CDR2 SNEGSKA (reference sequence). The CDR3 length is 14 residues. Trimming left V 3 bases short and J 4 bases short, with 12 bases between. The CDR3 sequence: CSASTEGLTGELFF. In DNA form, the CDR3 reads TGCAGTGCTAGCACCGAGGGACTCACCGGGGAGCTGTTTTTT.

Written as DNA, the CDR3 is TGTGCCAGCAGATGGTCTCAGGGAGGGCTGGGTGAAAAACTGTTTTTT. Encoded protein: CASRWSQGGLGEKLFF. This chain uses TRBV2 with TRBJ1-4, with D tentatively TRBD1 (5 bases). Germline V gene lookup returns CDR1 SNHLY and CDR2 FYNNEI. The CDR3 runs 16 residues. The V end lost 6 bases, the J end lost 7 bases, and 21 bases lay between the germline ends.

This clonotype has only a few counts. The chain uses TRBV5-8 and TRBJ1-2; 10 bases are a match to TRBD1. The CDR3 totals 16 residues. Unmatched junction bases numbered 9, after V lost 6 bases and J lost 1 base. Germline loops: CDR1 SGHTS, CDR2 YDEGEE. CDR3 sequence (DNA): TGTGCCAGCACTTCGAACTGGGACAGGGGTAACTATGGCTACACCTTC. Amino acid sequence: CASTSNWDRGNYGYTF. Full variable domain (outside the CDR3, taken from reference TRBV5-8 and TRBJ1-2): EAGVTQSPTHLIKTRGQQATLRCSPISGHTSVYWYQQALGLGLQFLLWYDEGEERNRGNFPPRFSGRQFPNYSSELNVNALELEDSALYLCASTSNWDRGNYGYTFGSGTRLTVV.

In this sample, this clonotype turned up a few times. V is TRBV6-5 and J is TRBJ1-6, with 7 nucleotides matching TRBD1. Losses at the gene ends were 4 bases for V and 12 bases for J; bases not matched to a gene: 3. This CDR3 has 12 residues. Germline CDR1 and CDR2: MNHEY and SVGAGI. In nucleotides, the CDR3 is TGTGCCAGCAGTTCTACAGGGGTACCCCTCCACTTT. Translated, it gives CASSSTGVPLHF.

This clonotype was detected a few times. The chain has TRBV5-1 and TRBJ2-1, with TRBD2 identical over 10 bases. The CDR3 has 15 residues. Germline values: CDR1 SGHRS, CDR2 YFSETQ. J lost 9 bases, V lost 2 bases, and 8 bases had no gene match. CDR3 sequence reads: CASSFTSGALSEQFF. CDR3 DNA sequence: TGCGCCAGCAGCTTTACTAGCGGGGCACTCAGTGAGCAGTTCTTC.

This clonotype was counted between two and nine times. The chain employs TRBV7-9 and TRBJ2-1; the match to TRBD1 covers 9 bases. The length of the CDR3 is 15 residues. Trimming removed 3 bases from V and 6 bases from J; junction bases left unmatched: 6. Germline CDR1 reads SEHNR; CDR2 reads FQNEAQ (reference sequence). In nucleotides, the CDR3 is TGTGCCAGCAGCTTTACAGGACAGGGGTCCAATGAGCAGTTCTTC. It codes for CASSFTGQGSNEQFF.

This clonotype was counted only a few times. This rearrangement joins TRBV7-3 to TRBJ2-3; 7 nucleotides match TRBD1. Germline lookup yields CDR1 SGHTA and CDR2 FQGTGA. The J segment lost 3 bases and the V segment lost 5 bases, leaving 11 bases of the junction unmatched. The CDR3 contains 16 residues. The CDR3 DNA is TGTGCCAGCAGCCCACGACGACAGGGAGAGACAGATACGCAGTATTTT. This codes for CASSPRRQGETDTQYF.

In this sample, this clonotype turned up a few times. CDR3 in amino acids: CASSLVGTGNQPQHF. CDR3 DNA sequence: TGTGCCAGCAGCTTAGTGGGGACAGGCAATCAGCCCCAGCATTTT. The chain carries TRBV7-2 and TRBJ1-5; TRBD1 aligns across 7 bases. This CDR3 has 15 residues. Germline V CDR1 and CDR2: SGHTA, FQGNSA. Trimming took 1 base from V and 2 from J; bases not matched to a gene: 2.

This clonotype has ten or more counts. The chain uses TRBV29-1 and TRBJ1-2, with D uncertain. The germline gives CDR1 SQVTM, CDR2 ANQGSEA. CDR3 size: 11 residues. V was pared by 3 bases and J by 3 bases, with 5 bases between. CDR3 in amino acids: CSVERDYGYTF. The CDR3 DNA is TGCAGCGTTGAGAGAGACTATGGCTACACCTTC.

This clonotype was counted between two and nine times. The CDR3, as DNA: TGTGCCAGCAGCCCCCGGGACTCCGACTATGGCTACACCTTC. It yields the protein CASSPRDSDYGYTF. The rearrangement links TRBV7-9 to TRBJ1-2; weak D call: TRBD1 (5 bases). Germline CDR1 SEHNR, CDR2 FQNEAQ (reference sequence). The V end lost 5 bases, the J end lost 3 bases, and 13 bases lay between the germline ends. CDR3 length: 14 amino acids. Based on the CDR3 plus reference TRBV7-9 and TRBJ1-2, the full variable domain is DTGVSQNPRHKITKRGQNVTFRCDPISEHNRLYWYRQTLGQGPEFLTYFQNEAQLEKSRLLSDRFSAERPKGSFSTLEIQRTEQGDSAMYLCASSPRDSDYGYTFGSGTRLTVV.

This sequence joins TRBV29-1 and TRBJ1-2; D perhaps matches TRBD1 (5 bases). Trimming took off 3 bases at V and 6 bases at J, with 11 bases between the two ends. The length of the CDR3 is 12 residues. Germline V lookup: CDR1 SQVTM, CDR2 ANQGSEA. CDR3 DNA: TGCAGCGTTGAGGGCAGGGCCGATGGCTACACCTTC. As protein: CSVEGRADGYTF.

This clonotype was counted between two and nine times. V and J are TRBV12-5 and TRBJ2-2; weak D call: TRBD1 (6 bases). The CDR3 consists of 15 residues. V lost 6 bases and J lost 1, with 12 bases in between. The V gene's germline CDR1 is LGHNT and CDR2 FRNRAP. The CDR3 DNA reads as TGTGCTAGTGGCAAGACACAGGGGAACACCGGGGAGCTGTTTTTT. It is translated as CASGKTQGNTGELFF.

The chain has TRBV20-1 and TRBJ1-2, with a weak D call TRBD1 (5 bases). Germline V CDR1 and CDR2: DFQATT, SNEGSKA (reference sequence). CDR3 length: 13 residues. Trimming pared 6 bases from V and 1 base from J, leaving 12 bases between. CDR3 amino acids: CSANLGVNYGYTF. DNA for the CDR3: TGCAGTGCAAACCTAGGGGTTAACTATGGCTACACCTTC.

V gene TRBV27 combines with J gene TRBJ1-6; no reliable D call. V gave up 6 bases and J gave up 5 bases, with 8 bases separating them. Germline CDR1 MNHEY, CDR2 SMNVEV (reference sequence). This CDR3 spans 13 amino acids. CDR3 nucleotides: TGTGCCAGCAGCCCACGCAATAATTCACCCCTCCACTTT. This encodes CASSPRNNSPLHF.

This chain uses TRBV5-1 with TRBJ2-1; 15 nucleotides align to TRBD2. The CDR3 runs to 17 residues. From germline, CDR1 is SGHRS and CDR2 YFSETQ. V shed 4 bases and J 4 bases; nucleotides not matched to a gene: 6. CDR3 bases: TGCGCCAGCAGCGTCGGGGGGACTAGCGGGGGGTACAATGAGCAGTTCTTC. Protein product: CASSVGGTSGGYNEQFF. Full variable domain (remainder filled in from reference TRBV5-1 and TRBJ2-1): KAGVTQTPRYLIKTRGQQVTLSCSPISGHRSVSWYQQTPGQGLQFLFEYFSETQRNKGNFPGRFSGRQFSNSRSEMNVSTLELGDSALYLCASSVGGTSGGYNEQFFGPGTRLTVL.

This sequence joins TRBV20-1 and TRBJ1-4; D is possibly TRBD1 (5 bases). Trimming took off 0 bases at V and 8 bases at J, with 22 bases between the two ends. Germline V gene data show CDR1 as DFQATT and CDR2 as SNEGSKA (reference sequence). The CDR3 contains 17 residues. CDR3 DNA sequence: TGCAGTGCTAGAGATCGAAGGGGTCAGAAGGGTTTAGAAAAACTGTTTTTT. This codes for CSARDRRGQKGLEKLFF.

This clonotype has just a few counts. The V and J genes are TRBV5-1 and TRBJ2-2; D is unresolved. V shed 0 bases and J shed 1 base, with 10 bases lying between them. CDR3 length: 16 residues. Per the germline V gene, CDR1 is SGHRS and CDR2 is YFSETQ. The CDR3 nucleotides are TGCGCCAGCAGCTTGGATGTGGCAGTGAACACCGGGGAGCTGTTTTTT. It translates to CASSLDVAVNTGELFF.

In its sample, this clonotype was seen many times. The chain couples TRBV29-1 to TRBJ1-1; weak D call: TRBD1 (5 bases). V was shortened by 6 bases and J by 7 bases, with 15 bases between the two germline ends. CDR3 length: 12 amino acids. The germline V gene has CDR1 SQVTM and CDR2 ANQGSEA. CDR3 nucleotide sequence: TGCAGCGTGAGGGACCAGGGTCTTGAAGCTTTCTTT. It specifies CSVRDQGLEAFF.